The T cell receptor (beta chain) under discussion was sequenced for a study of blood T cell repertoires in COVID-19. Study-level information: Samples representing acute and convalescent COVID-19 were sourced from the United States, Italy and Spain. Nucleic acid was either cDNA or gDNA, and it came from T cells, B-cell-depleted T cells, or PBMCs.

Symptom resolution, clearance, or two negative PCRs marked the recovered donors of Cohort 3. Original processing methods: The authors estimated nucleated cell counts from reference gene primer amplification. The table came from immunoSEQ multiplex PCR; TCRdb's copy has only in-frame clones and leaves some out. V, J and clone size derive from that table, while D and trimming were established from the DNA sequence. The data show under 300,000 clones, about nine tenths seen once. The sequencing sample was made of PBMCs or T cells enriched from blood (not recorded which). The TCR originated in a man younger than 35 who had recovered from COVID-19.

The CDR3: CASSYSILRGPYEQYF. CDR3 in DNA: TGTGCCAGCAGTTACTCTATACTCAGGGGTCCCTACGAGCAGTACTTC. The chain is built from TRBV6-5 and TRBJ2-7, with D possibly matching TRBD1 (6 bases). The CDR3 has 16 residues. CDR1 and CDR2 (germline): MNHEY, SVGAGI. V was pared by 0 bases and J by 2 bases, with 14 bases between.